This TCR beta chain was identified in a study of cytomegalovirus exposure and HLA in healthy donors. For the study at large: In a later analysis, it was reported that the 110 or so validation repertoires had been produced on the same platform as the roughly 700 repertoires belonging to the first cohort.

This clone was found many times. The antigen is undetermined. Per germline, CDR1 LGHNA and CDR2 YSLEER. Between the trimmed V and J ends, which lost 0 bases and 8 bases, there was a span of 11 bases. The CDR3 covers 14 residues. This table comes from immunoSEQ multiplex PCR, and its TCRdb copy is limited to in-frame clones, with some not included. The data hold 150,000 or so clones, with roughly 83% observed a single time. Study results and caveats: The study recorded about 150 TCR beta chains that were cytomegalovirus-associated. There were a few CMV-associated chains whose specificity for CMV antigens was confirmed in vitro. Subsequent analysis showed first-cohort TCR clusters tending to co-occur in 120 validation repertoires.

Source material: PBMCs. The sequence came from a young man in good health and CMV-seropositive. The V call is TRBV4-3, the J call TRBJ1-3; D gene ambiguous. CDR3 bases: TGCGCCAGCAGCCAAGAACGAGGGTTGGACACCATATATTTT. The encoded protein is CASSQERGLDTIYF.